These 30 T cell receptor beta chains were sequenced from one sample in a study of breast tumors, draining lymph nodes, adjacent tissues. The lymph nodes were axillary draining lymph nodes from breast cancer patients. MiXCR, applied by TCRdb to the multiplex PCR reads, yields one record per CDR3 protein. Here the sample spans over 130,000 distinct CDR3 sequences, 30% to 35% being singletons. The specimen was axillary lymph node tissue. All receptors derive from a female donor with breast cancer. Some clones in this sample may be carry-over from other donors' samples.

This clonotype was found many times. The CDR3: CASSLRQGYNSPLHF. The CDR3 region has the DNA TGTGCCAGCAGTCTCAGACAGGGCTATAATTCACCCCTCCACTTT. The V gene is TRBV6-6, the J gene TRBJ1-6; the match to TRBD1 covers 7 bases. Germline CDR1 MNHNY, CDR2 SVGAGI (reference sequence). Trimming cost V 5 bases and J 3 bases; bases outside gene matches: 4. The CDR3 length is 15 residues.

Note on this clonotype: An end of the junction does not agree with germline; a read error may underlie this. The chain is built from TRBV7-7 and TRBJ2-3, with D possibly TRBD1 on 6 matching bases. The CDR3 sequence is 16 residues long. In germline, CDR1 is SSHAT, CDR2 FNYEAQ (reference sequence). In DNA form, the CDR3 reads TGTGCTAGCAGCGATCTCGGACAGAGGGTCACAGATACGCAGTATTTT. It codes for CASSDLGQRVTDTQYF.

This clonotype was recorded a few times. In DNA, the CDR3 is TGTGCCAGTAGTATTAAAGCGTTTAAGCATGAGCAGTTCTTC. Protein sequence: CASSIKAFKHEQFF. The chain uses TRBV19 and TRBJ2-1; D is uncertain. The CDR3 loop spans 14 amino acids. Germline loops: CDR1 LNHDA, CDR2 SQIVND (reference sequence). The V and J ends lost 3 bases and 8 bases respectively, with 14 bases between them.

There are many counts of this clonotype. This chain uses TRBV12-3 or TRBV12-4 with TRBJ1-6; D is unresolved. The CDR3 length is 15 residues. Deletions cut 1 base from V and 2 bases from J, with 6 bases between. The CDR3 DNA reads as TGTGCCAGCAGTTTAGGGCGGCCCTATAATTCACCCCTCCACTTT. Translation: CASSLGRPYNSPLHF.

The chain couples TRBV28 to TRBJ1-5, with 8 bases fitting TRBD1. J gave up 6 bases and V 4 bases, and 5 bases lay outside the gene matches. Germline CDR1 is MDHEN and CDR2 is SYDVKM. The CDR3 is 14 residues long. The CDR3 DNA follows: TGTGCCAGCAGTTCAGGGGGCGAGGGTCAGCCCCAGCATTTT. This codes for CASSSGGEGQPQHF.

A remark on this clonotype: It may be a read error: a sequence one base away is much more abundant. The rearrangement links TRBV11-2 to TRBJ2-3, with D possibly being TRBD1 or TRBD2 (5 bases each). This CDR3 comprises 16 residues. CDR1 and CDR2 (germline): SGHAT, FQNNGV. V lost 1 base to trimming and J lost 3 bases, with 14 bases between them. CDR3 DNA: TGTGCCAGCAGCTTAGGGGGGATCCCGGGTACAGATACGCAGTATTTT. The encoded protein is CASSLGGIPGTDTQYF.

This clonotype was seen only a few times. This may stem from a read error, because a much larger clone lies one nucleotide away. The V gene is TRBV6-6, the J gene TRBJ2-3; TRBD1 matches at 7 bases. The CDR3 runs to 15 residues. Trimming removed 7 bases from V and 0 bases from J; junction bases left unmatched: 7. CDR1 and CDR2 (germline): MNHNY, SVGAGI (reference sequence). CDR3 loop: CASTHGDRSTDTQYF. In DNA form, the CDR3 reads TGTGCCAGCACTCATGGGGACAGAAGCACAGATACGCAGTATTTT.

This clonotype was seen repeatedly, ten times or more. A read error may be the cause here, since a much bigger clone is one base away. This chain uses TRBV20-1 with TRBJ2-5; D possibly corresponds to TRBD1 (6 bases). The germline CDR1 and CDR2 sequences are DFQATT and SNEGSKA (reference sequence). This CDR3 comprises 14 residues. V lost 1 base to trimming and J lost 7 bases, with 16 bases between them. CDR3 amino acids: CSARGGRGRATQYF. In DNA, the CDR3 is TGCAGTGCTAGAGGGGGCAGGGGCAGGGCGACCCAGTACTTC.

Concerning this clonotype itself: A much larger clone is a single base away; this may be a read error. The V call is TRBV5-5, the J call TRBJ1-2, with 12 nucleotides matching TRBD1. The V gene's germline CDR1 is SGHKS and CDR2 YYEKEE (reference sequence). The CDR3 runs to 16 residues. V was pared by 1 base and J by 8 bases, with 9 bases of the junction left unmatched. CDR3 region: CASSLQFLGQGAGYTF. CDR3 sequence (DNA): TGTGCCAGCAGCTTGCAATTTTTGGGACAGGGGGCAGGCTACACCTTC. Combining the CDR3 with reference TRBV5-5 and TRBJ1-2 gives the whole variable domain DAGVTQSPTHLIKTRGQQVTLRCSPISGHKSVSWYQQVLGQGPQFIFQYYEKEERGRGNFPDRFSARQFPNYSSELNVNALLLGDSALYLCASSLQFLGQGAGYTFGSGTRLTVV.

This clonotype was picked up many times. This sequence joins TRBV19 and TRBJ2-1, with TRBD1 matching 9 bases. Germline CDR1 and CDR2: LNHDA and SQIVND (reference sequence). With V trimmed by 4 bases and J by 16 bases, 14 bases remained unmatched. The CDR3 loop spans 14 amino acids. The CDR3 sequence: CASSTFSDRGDIFF. CDR3 nucleotide sequence: TGTGCCAGTAGTACCTTCTCGGACAGGGGCGATATCTTCTTC.

At least ten counts were recorded for this clonotype. This rearrangement joins TRBV5-8 to TRBJ2-5; 7 nucleotides align to TRBD1. The CDR3 is made up of 13 amino acids. The V and J ends lost 9 bases and 4 bases, in that order; junction bases with no gene match: 9. From germline, CDR1 is SGHTS and CDR2 YDEGEE. The CDR3 loop is CATTRGGGETQYF. The CDR3 DNA sequence: TGTGCCACCACGAGAGGGGGCGGAGAGACCCAGTACTTC.

This clonotype was picked up many times. The chain employs TRBV6-2 or TRBV6-3 and TRBJ1-6; tentatively, D is TRBD1 (5 bases). This CDR3 contains 14 residues. CDR1 and CDR2 (germline): MNHEY, SVGEGT. Trimming shortened V by 5 bases and J by 14 bases, and 19 bases separated the two germline ends. CDR3 protein: CASSLPGLAVTLHF. In nucleotides, the CDR3 is TGTGCCAGCAGTCTCCCGGGACTGGCGGTCACCCTCCACTTT.

The sample holds many counts of this clonotype. The V call is TRBV30, the J call TRBJ2-5; D unresolved. The germline V gene encodes CDR1 GTSNPN and CDR2 SVGIG (reference sequence). CDR3 length: 11 amino acids. V was cut by 0 bases and J by 5 bases, with 4 bases left in between. CDR3 protein: CAWSVRETQYF. CDR3 DNA: TGTGCCTGGAGTGTACGGGAGACCCAGTACTTC.

DNA of the CDR3: TGCAGCGTTGTCTCCAGGGAAAAACTGTTTTTT. This gives the protein CSVVSREKLFF. The chain links TRBV29-1 to TRBJ1-4; no definite D call. Per germline, CDR1 SQVTM and CDR2 ANQGSEA. The CDR3 contains 11 residues. Trimming pared 4 bases from V and 8 bases from J, leaving 8 bases between. Supplemented by reference TRBV29-1 and TRBJ1-4, the full variable domain reads SAVISQKPSRDICQRGTSLTIQCQVDSQVTMMFWYRQQPGQSLTLIATANQGSEATYESGFVIDKFPISRPNLTFSTLTVSNMSPEDSSIYLCSVVSREKLFFGSGTQLSVL.

The sample holds a few counts of this clonotype. V usage is TRBV11-2 and J usage is TRBJ1-1, with 8 bases matching TRBD1. The CDR3 length is 14 residues. The V segment lost 5 bases and the J segment 2 bases; nucleotides outside the gene matches: 4. CDR1 SGHAT and CDR2 FQNNGV come from the germline V gene. CDR3: CASSQDRVNTEAFF. For the CDR3, the DNA is TGTGCCAGCAGCCAGGACAGGGTAAACACTGAAGCTTTCTTT.

Remarks on this clonotype: At one end, the junction sequence differs from germline, possibly due to a read error. The rearrangement links TRBV7-6 to TRBJ2-5, with 10 nucleotides matching TRBD2. The germline V gene encodes CDR1 SGHVS and CDR2 FNYEAQ. This CDR3 region has 12 residues. CDR3 region: CASSVAGGTQYF. The DNA for the CDR3 is TGTGCCAGCAGCGTAGCGGGGGGGACCCAGTACTTC.

This clonotype was detected many times. The chain employs TRBV7-2 and TRBJ2-3, with a tentative D call TRBD2 (6 bases). Germline V CDR1 and CDR2: SGHTA, FQGNSA. V gave up 5 bases and J gave up 0 bases, with 15 bases separating them. The CDR3 length is 16 residues. The chain's CDR3 is CASSPAGLTSTDTQYF. The CDR3 DNA sequence: TGTGCCAGCAGCCCAGCGGGCCTGACTAGCACAGATACGCAGTATTTT.

Notes on this clonotype: One end of the junction does not line up with germline, which may come from a read error. The V call is TRBV6-5, the J call TRBJ2-1, with unresolved D. This CDR3 comprises 16 residues. Germline V gene data show CDR1 as MNHEY and CDR2 as SVGAGI. CDR3 in amino acids: CASSHSKLARLDEQFF. The CDR3, as DNA: TGTGCCAGCAGTCACTCGAAACTTGCACGGTTGGATGAGCAGTTCTTC.

CDR3 nucleotides: TGTGCCAGCGGAGACAGGGGACTCCCGAGCTCTGGAAACACCATATATTTT. It codes for CASGDRGLPSSGNTIYF. This chain uses TRBV2 with TRBJ1-3; 8 nucleotides match TRBD1. V was clipped by 8 bases and J by 0 bases; unmatched bases: 12. Germline values: CDR1 SNHLY, CDR2 FYNNEI. The CDR3 totals 17 residues.

The chain carries TRBV2 and TRBJ1-1, with D possibly matching TRBD1 (5 bases). Germline CDR1 reads SNHLY; CDR2 reads FYNNEI. CDR3 size: 12 residues. The V and J ends lost 11 bases and 8 bases respectively, with 18 bases between them. The CDR3 DNA reads as TGTGCCGGCAAACAGGACCTGCCCGAAGCTTTCTTT. Translating gives CAGKQDLPEAFF.

This clonotype came up many times. The CDR3, as DNA: TGTGCCAGCAGCCCCACAAGAGTAGATACGCAGTATTTT. As protein: CASSPTRVDTQYF. The chain is built from TRBV14 and TRBJ2-3; D gene uncertain. Germline-derived CDR1 and CDR2 are SGHDN and FVKESK. CDR3 length equals 13 residues. The V end was cut by 4 bases, the J end by 5 bases, with 10 bases between.

This clonotype was counted ten times or more. A read error may account for a junction end that differs from germline. The V gene is TRBV5-1, the J gene TRBJ2-5; D not certain. CDR3 size: 14 residues. The germline V gene encodes CDR1 SGHRS and CDR2 YFSETQ. The CDR3 sequence: CASSLGQQEDTQYF. Here the CDR3 DNA reads TGCGCCAGCAGCTTGGGTCAGCAAGAAGACACCCAGTACTTC.

Concerning this clonotype: A much more abundant neighbour one base away suggests this may be a read error. Since no conserved phenylalanine or tryptophan closes the CDR3, a read error is the likely cause. The J gene is TRBJ1-3, the V gene TRBV6-5, with 7 bases fitting TRBD1. The CDR3 runs 14 residues. Trimming cost V 7 bases and J 0 bases; bases outside gene matches: 3. Germline-derived CDR1 and CDR2 are MNHEY and SVGAGI. The CDR3 protein is CASKPGGSGNTIYY. In DNA, the CDR3 is TGTGCCAGCAAACCAGGGGGCTCTGGAAACACCATATATTAT.

The chain combines TRBV20-1 with TRBJ2-5; tentative D call: TRBD1 (7 bases). The CDR3 length is 14 residues. Germline-derived CDR1 and CDR2 are DFQATT and SNEGSKA (reference sequence). Trimming left V 5 bases short and J 2 bases short, with 15 bases between. CDR3: CSARPTGTQETQYF. In nucleotides, the CDR3 is TGCAGTGCTCGTCCGACAGGGACTCAAGAGACCCAGTACTTC.

This clonotype was counted only a few times. A clone one base away is much larger, so this may be a read error. The chain employs TRBV9 and TRBJ2-6, with D possibly matching TRBD1 (6 bases). The germline gives CDR1 SGDLS, CDR2 YYNGEE. The CDR3 totals 16 residues. The CDR3 reads CASNRGGRSGANALTF. The CDR3 DNA reads TGTGCCAGCAACCGAGGGGGTCGCTCTGGGGCCAACGCCCTGACTTTC.

This chain uses TRBV11-2 with TRBJ2-7, with 9 nucleotides matching TRBD2. Per the germline V gene, CDR1 is SGHAT and CDR2 is FQNNGV. The CDR3 runs to 19 residues. The CDR3 is CAGSLGGASRGGRIYEQYV. The CDR3 bases are TGTGCCGGCAGCTTAGGGGGTGCCTCGCGGGGGGGCCGGATATACGAGCAGTACGTC.

This chain uses TRBV19 with TRBJ2-1; TRBD1 might be the D (6 bases). Looked up from germline, CDR1 is LNHDA and CDR2 is SQIVND (reference sequence). V lost 1 base and J 10 bases, leaving 11 bases between the germline ends. The CDR3 runs to 13 residues. Written as DNA, the CDR3 is TGTGCCAGTAGTATAGCACAGGGTTACGAGCAGTTCTTC. Protein product: CASSIAQGYEQFF.

The J gene is TRBJ1-6, the V gene TRBV3-1; TRBD1 might be the D (5 bases). Trimming left V 1 base short and J 9 bases short, with 13 bases between. The CDR3 has 15 amino acids. CDR1 is LGHDT and CDR2 is YNNKEL in the germline V gene (reference sequence). CDR3 coding DNA: TGTGCCAGCAGCCAAGTCCTTGGGGGGGGTTCACCCCTCCACTTT. It is translated as CASSQVLGGGSPLHF.

Turning to this clonotype: At one of its ends the junction is not consistent with the germline gene, which may arise from a read error. The genes are TRBV6-1 and TRBJ1-2; 8 nucleotides match TRBD1. The CDR3 is 12 residues long. Germline CDR1 MNHNS, CDR2 SASEGT. This CDR3 is CASSETGAGYTF. In DNA, the CDR3 is TGCGCCAGCAGTGAGACAGGGGCTGGCTACACCTTC.

This clonotype was recorded many times. V and J are TRBV12-3 or TRBV12-4 and TRBJ2-1; possibly TRBD2 for D (5 bases). The CDR3 consists of 11 residues. Trimming took off 9 bases at V and 5 bases at J, with 8 bases between the two ends. The CDR3: CASSANNEQFF. CDR3 DNA sequence: TGTGCCAGTAGCGCTAACAATGAGCAGTTCTTC.